This passage covers 25 T cell receptor beta chains from one sample sequenced in a study of patients and donors after allogeneic stem cell transplantation. TCRdb re-derived calls from the RT-PCR reads in MiXCR, one entry per CDR3 protein. Of about 960,000 distinct CDR3 sequences in the sample, roughly 18% were seen once. The sequenced sample was blood, either unsorted or a sorted T cell fraction (not recorded which). The receptors come from a human donor who was either an allogeneic HSCT recipient or a stem cell or donor lymphocyte infusion donor (not recorded which). It is not recorded whose cells these are; they may come from a transplant donor.

There are a few counts of this clonotype. This rearrangement joins TRBV25-1 to TRBJ2-5, with 7 bases that match TRBD2. Looked up from germline, CDR1 is MGHDK and CDR2 is SYGVNS. Trimming cost V 4 bases and J 4 bases; bases outside gene matches: 6. The CDR3 has 14 amino acids. DNA for the CDR3: TGTGCCAGCAGTGGGGGAGGGGTCGGAGAGACCCAGTACTTC. The encoded protein is CASSGGGVGETQYF.

This chain joins TRBV20-1 and TRBJ1-2; TRBD1 matches at 8 bases. The CDR3 is 13 amino acids. CDR1 is DFQATT and CDR2 is SNEGSKA in the germline V gene (reference sequence). With V trimmed by 7 bases and J by 3 bases, 7 bases remained unmatched. The CDR3 protein is CSVRTGSDYGYTF. CDR3 sequence (DNA): TGCAGTGTTCGGACAGGGTCAGACTATGGCTACACCTTC.

The CDR3 reads CASSRESGTQPQHF. For the CDR3, the DNA is TGTGCCAGTAGTAGGGAATCCGGGACCCAGCCCCAGCATTTT. This rearrangement joins TRBV19 to TRBJ1-5, with D tentatively TRBD1 (5 bases). Germline lookup yields CDR1 LNHDA and CDR2 SQIVND (reference sequence). The CDR3 has 14 amino acids. V lost 4 bases to trimming and J lost 7 bases, with 14 bases between them.

The CDR3 bases are TGTGCCATCAGTGAAGGGGCAGTTGATCAGCCCCAGCATTTT. It yields the protein CAISEGAVDQPQHF. This chain joins TRBV10-3 and TRBJ1-5; perhaps TRBD1 as D (5 bases). CDR1 ENHRY and CDR2 SYGVKD come from the germline V gene. V was trimmed by 3 bases and J by 5 bases, leaving 11 bases between them. CDR3 size: 14 residues.

This clonotype appeared many times. The V and J genes are TRBV20-1 and TRBJ1-4, with 11 nucleotides matching TRBD1. The CDR3 contains 12 residues. Per germline, CDR1 DFQATT and CDR2 SNEGSKA (reference sequence). The junction had 4 bases not matched to a gene; V was cut back by 6 bases and J by 10 bases. The CDR3 reads CSAGQGGGKLFF. The CDR3 DNA reads TGCAGTGCGGGACAGGGGGGAGGAAAACTGTTTTTT.

The CDR3 DNA reads as TGTGCCACCAGTGCGCATACAGGGGGCGAAACTAATGAAAAACTGTTTTTT. This gives the protein CATSAHTGGETNEKLFF. The chain uses TRBV24-1 and TRBJ1-4, with 9 bases identical to TRBD1. V lost 5 bases to trimming and J lost 1 base; unmatched junction nucleotides: 7. The CDR3 loop spans 17 amino acids. Looked up from germline, CDR1 is KGHDR and CDR2 is SFDVKD.

This clonotype occurred many times. The rearrangement uses TRBV12-3 or TRBV12-4 and TRBJ1-1, with 7 nucleotides matching TRBD1. This CDR3 is built from 16 residues. With 3 bases clipped from V and 0 bases from J, the junction kept 7 bases outside the gene matches. The chain's CDR3 is CASSLGQGVVNTEAFF. The CDR3 nucleotides read TGTGCCAGCAGTTTGGGGCAGGGGGTAGTGAACACTGAAGCTTTCTTT.

This clonotype was counted a few times. The chain carries TRBV11-3 and TRBJ2-7, with a weak D call TRBD2 (6 bases). V was cut by 0 bases and J by 3 bases, with 12 bases left in between. In germline, CDR1 is SGHNT, CDR2 YENEEA. CDR3 length: 15 residues. The CDR3 DNA reads TGTGCCAGCAGCTTAGAGGCGGGAAAACACTACGAGCAGTACTTC. Its protein product is CASSLEAGKHYEQYF.

The sample holds a few counts of this clonotype. The V and J genes are TRBV7-9 and TRBJ1-6; 9 bases match TRBD1. The J segment lost 0 bases and the V segment lost 4 bases, leaving 4 bases of the junction unmatched. The germline V gene has CDR1 SEHNR and CDR2 FQNEAQ (reference sequence). The CDR3 loop spans 17 amino acids. The CDR3 region has the DNA TGTGCCAGCAGCTCCGACAGGGGGAGCTCCTATAATTCACCCCTCCACTTT. Its translation: CASSSDRGSSYNSPLHF. The complete variable domain, with remaining parts taken from reference TRBV7-9 and TRBJ1-6, reads DTGVSQNPRHKITKRGQNVTFRCDPISEHNRLYWYRQTLGQGPEFLTYFQNEAQLEKSRLLSDRFSAERPKGSFSTLEIQRTEQGDSAMYLCASSSDRGSSYNSPLHFGNGTRLTVT.

The genes are TRBV7-9 and TRBJ1-2; D is perhaps TRBD1 (6 bases). V shed 4 bases and J shed 4 bases, with 22 bases lying between them. Germline CDR1 is SEHNR and CDR2 is FQNEAQ (reference sequence). This CDR3 contains 17 residues. The CDR3 protein is CASSSLPETARGYGYTF. The CDR3, as DNA: TGTGCCAGCAGCTCCCTCCCAGAGACCGCCAGGGGCTATGGCTACACCTTC.

This rearrangement joins TRBV4-3 to TRBJ1-2; 7 bases agree with TRBD1. The ends lost 2 bases at V and 8 bases at J; junction bases unmatched: 11. The CDR3 totals 15 residues. The V gene's germline CDR1 is LGHNA and CDR2 YSLEER. The CDR3 loop is CASSQISPGTDGYTF. As DNA, the CDR3 is TGCGCCAGCAGCCAAATATCACCCGGGACAGACGGCTACACCTTC.

The chain carries TRBV19 and TRBJ2-7; TRBD2 agrees at 11 bases. This CDR3 region has 14 residues. Germline assignment: CDR1 LNHDA and CDR2 SQIVND (reference sequence). The J segment lost 2 bases and the V segment lost 7 bases, leaving 4 bases of the junction unmatched. The CDR3: CASMGTSGPYEQYF. The CDR3 DNA follows: TGTGCCAGTATGGGGACTAGCGGACCCTACGAGCAGTACTTC.

V gene TRBV5-6 combines with J gene TRBJ2-3; tentatively, D is TRBD2 (6 bases). The CDR3 has 18 amino acids. Germline V CDR1 and CDR2: SGHDT, YYEEEE. V was clipped by 5 bases and J by 0 bases, with 22 bases between them. The chain's CDR3 is CASSFRRGLLTSTDTQYF. Here the CDR3 DNA reads TGTGCCAGCAGTTTCAGGAGGGGACTTCTCACTAGCACAGATACGCAGTATTTT.

This sequence joins TRBV6-5 and TRBJ2-2; 12 bases match TRBD2. Germline V CDR1 and CDR2: MNHEY, SVGAGI. J was trimmed by 6 bases and V by 2 bases; bases with no gene match: 4. The CDR3 runs to 16 residues. The chain's CDR3 is CASSYLAGGVSGELFF. In DNA, the CDR3 is TGTGCCAGCAGTTACCTAGCGGGAGGGGTCTCCGGGGAGCTGTTTTTT.

The genes are TRBV5-1 and TRBJ1-6; no definite D call. CDR1 and CDR2 from the germline V gene are SGHRS and YFSETQ. This CDR3 region has 16 residues. V lost 0 bases and J lost 3, with 10 bases in between. This CDR3 reads CASSLVSGLYNSPLHF. CDR3 sequence (DNA): TGCGCCAGCAGCTTGGTTAGCGGACTCTATAATTCACCCCTCCACTTT.

This chain joins TRBV25-1 and TRBJ2-2; 8 bases are shared with TRBD1. Germline loops: CDR1 MGHDK, CDR2 SYGVNS. This CDR3 comprises 14 residues. Trimming took 9 bases from V and 1 from J; bases not matched to a gene: 4. The CDR3 nucleotides read TGTGCCAGTATGGGACAGGTGAACACCGGGGAGCTGTTTTTT. Its protein is CASMGQVNTGELFF.

The chain uses TRBV7-6 and TRBJ2-7; D perhaps matches TRBD1 (6 bases). V was pared by 5 bases and J by 4 bases, with 15 bases between. The germline V gene has CDR1 SGHVS and CDR2 FNYEAQ. This CDR3 is built from 14 residues. CDR3 DNA sequence: TGTGCCAGCAGCCTGGGACATAGGGGGTACGAGCAGTACTTC. This codes for CASSLGHRGYEQYF.

The gene calls are TRBV20-1 and TRBJ2-5, with D maybe TRBD2 (6 bases). In germline, CDR1 is DFQATT, CDR2 SNEGSKA (reference sequence). Trimming pared 0 bases from V and 0 bases from J, leaving 11 bases between. CDR3 length equals 15 residues. The CDR3 nucleotides are TGCAGTGCTAGAGATCCGGGGAGGTACCAAGAGACCCAGTACTTC. Its protein product is CSARDPGRYQETQYF.

This clonotype has only a few counts. This chain uses TRBV10-3 with TRBJ2-1; 7 bases map to TRBD1. V dropped 10 bases and J dropped 2; count of bases not matched to a gene: 8. The germline CDR1 and CDR2 sequences are ENHRY and SYGVKD. This CDR3 has 14 amino acids. CDR3 in amino acids: CATERGQTYNEQFF. CDR3 coding DNA: TGTGCCACCGAGAGGGGACAGACCTACAATGAGCAGTTCTTC.

The V and J genes are TRBV7-2 and TRBJ2-1; 13 bases fit TRBD2. Germline V gene lookup returns CDR1 SGHTA and CDR2 FQGNSA. This CDR3 comprises 20 residues. Trimming at V came to 0 bases and at J to 0 bases, leaving 8 bases not matched to a gene. The DNA of the CDR3 is TGTGCCAGCAGCTTAGCGCTGAAACTAGCGGGGGGGCCCTCCTACAATGAGCAGTTCTTC. Translated, it gives CASSLALKLAGGPSYNEQFF.

This clonotype appeared a few times. The chain couples TRBV11-2 to TRBJ2-7; 11 nucleotides agree with TRBD2. CDR1 is SGHAT, CDR2 FQNNGV, per germline. After removal of 5 bases from V and 5 bases from J, the junction contained 11 bases not matched to a gene. The CDR3 sequence is 16 residues long. Written as DNA, the CDR3 is TGTGCCAGCAGCCCAAGGCCCCGACTAGCGGGACACGAGCAGTACTTC. This gives the protein CASSPRPRLAGHEQYF.

This clonotype appeared many times. This chain links TRBV20-1 with TRBJ1-4, with TRBD1 as a possible D gene (6 bases). V was clipped by 0 bases and J by 11 bases, with 16 bases between them. Germline V gene sequence: CDR1 DFQATT, CDR2 SNEGSKA (reference sequence). This CDR3 spans 14 amino acids. The CDR3, as DNA: TGCAGTGCTAGAGAACAGGGAAAGGGAGAGAAACTGTTTTTT. Amino acids: CSAREQGKGEKLFF.

This rearrangement joins TRBV12-3 or TRBV12-4 to TRBJ2-7; 7 nucleotides line up with TRBD2. Trimming took 7 bases from V and 2 from J; bases not matched to a gene: 14. The CDR3 sequence is 16 residues long. CDR3 sequence reads: CASTHPGLDGTYEQYF. The CDR3 nucleotides read TGTGCCAGCACTCACCCCGGACTAGATGGGACCTACGAGCAGTACTTC.

This clonotype was seen more than once but under ten times. The rearrangement links TRBV5-1 to TRBJ2-3; TRBD2 aligns across 13 bases. J lost 7 bases, V lost 1 base, and 3 bases had no gene match. Germline CDR1 and CDR2: SGHRS and YFSETQ. The CDR3 is 15 amino acids. CDR3 nucleotides: TGCGCCAGCAGCTTGACTAGCGGGAGGGAAAATACGCAGTATTTT. Translating it yields CASSLTSGRENTQYF.

This clonotype occurred many times. This chain links TRBV12-3 or TRBV12-4 with TRBJ2-7; D remains ambiguous. Trimming cost V 11 bases and J 0 bases, with 14 bases left between them. CDR3 length equals 13 residues. This CDR3 is CAAAAGISYEQYF. CDR3 DNA sequence: TGTGCCGCCGCGGCAGGAATCTCCTACGAGCAGTACTTC.